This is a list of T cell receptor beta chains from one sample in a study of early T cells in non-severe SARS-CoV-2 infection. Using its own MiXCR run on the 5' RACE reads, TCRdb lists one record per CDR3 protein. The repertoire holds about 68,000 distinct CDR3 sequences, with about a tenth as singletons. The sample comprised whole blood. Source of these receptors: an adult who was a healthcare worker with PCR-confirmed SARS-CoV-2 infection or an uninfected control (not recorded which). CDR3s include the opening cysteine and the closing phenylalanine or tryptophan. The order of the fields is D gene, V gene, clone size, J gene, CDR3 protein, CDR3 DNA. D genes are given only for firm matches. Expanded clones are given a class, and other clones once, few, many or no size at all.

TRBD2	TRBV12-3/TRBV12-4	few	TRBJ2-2	CASSARLAGPGELFF	TGTGCCAGCAGTGCCCGACTAGCGGGACCCGGGGAGCTGTTTTTT
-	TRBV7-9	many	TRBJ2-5	CASSSLGLAPETQYF	TGTGCCAGCAGCTCACTCGGCCTGGCCCCAGAGACCCAGTACTTC
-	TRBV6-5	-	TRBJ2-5	CASSLQGGLQETQYF	TGTGCCAGCAGTCTCCAGGGAGGCCTCCAAGAGACCCAGTACTTC
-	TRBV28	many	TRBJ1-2	CASSFVLGNGYTF	TGTGCCAGCAGTTTTGTCCTAGGGAATGGCTACACCTTC
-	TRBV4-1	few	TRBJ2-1	CASSQREDSIPYNEQFF	TGCGCCAGCAGCCAAAGGGAAGACTCAATCCCCTACAATGAGCAGTTCTTC
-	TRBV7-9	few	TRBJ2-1	CASSRSFGSGYDEQFF	TGTGCCAGCAGCCGATCTTTTGGCTCTGGGTATGATGAGCAGTTCTTC
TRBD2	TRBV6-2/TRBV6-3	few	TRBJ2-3	CASSYSLAGGRADTQYF	TGTGCCAGCAGTTACTCGCTAGCGGGAGGCCGGGCAGATACGCAGTATTTT
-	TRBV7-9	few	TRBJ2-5	CASSLTGRIETQYF	TGTGCCAGCAGCTTAACAGGGAGGATAGAGACCCAGTACTTC
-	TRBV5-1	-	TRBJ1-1	CASSSLLVDTEAFF	TGCGCCAGCAGCTCCCTTTTAGTGGACACTGAAGCTTTCTTT
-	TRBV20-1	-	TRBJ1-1	CSARDRKGGNTEAFF	TGCAGTGCTAGAGATCGAAAAGGGGGGAACACTGAAGCTTTCTTT
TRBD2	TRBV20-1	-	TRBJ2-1	CSAKRGVDYNEQFF	TGCAGTGCTAAGCGGGGGGTAGACTACAATGAGCAGTTCTTC
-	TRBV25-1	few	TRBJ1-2	CASTPDGGGYTF	TGTGCCAGCACCCCCGACGGGGGAGGCTACACCTTC
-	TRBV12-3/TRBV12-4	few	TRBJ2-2	CASSSDLGGTGELFF	TGTGCCAGCAGTTCCGACCTAGGGGGCACCGGGGAGCTGTTTTTT
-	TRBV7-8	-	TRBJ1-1	CASSLGRYIGELSEAFF	TGTGCCAGCAGCTTAGGCAGGTATATAGGGGAACTTTCTGAAGCTTTCTTT
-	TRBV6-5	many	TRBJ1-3	CASSPPSIGTIYF	TGTGCCAGCAGCCCCCCTTCTATCGGCACCATATATTTT
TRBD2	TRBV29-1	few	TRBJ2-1	CSISAGGPYEQFF	TGCAGCATCTCAGCGGGAGGGCCTTATGAGCAGTTCTTC
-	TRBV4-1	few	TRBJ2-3	CASSQDLDTQYF	TGCGCCAGCAGCCAAGATTTGGATACGCAGTATTTT
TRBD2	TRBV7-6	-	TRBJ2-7	CASSPTSGIEQYF	TGTGCCAGCAGCCCGACTAGCGGGATCGAGCAGTACTTC
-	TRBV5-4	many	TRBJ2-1	CASSSEGSYNEQFF	TGTGCCAGCAGCTCCGAGGGCAGTTACAATGAGCAGTTCTTC
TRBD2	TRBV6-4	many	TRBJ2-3	CASSDSSGSGTDTQYF	TGTGCCAGCAGTGACTCGAGCGGGAGCGGCACAGATACGCAGTATTTT
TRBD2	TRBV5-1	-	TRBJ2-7	CASSSAGSGYEQYF	TGCGCCAGCAGCTCAGCGGGATCAGGTTACGAGCAGTACTTC
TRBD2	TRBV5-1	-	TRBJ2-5	CASRPVAGVPETQYF	TGCGCCAGCCGACCAGTAGCGGGAGTCCCAGAGACCCAGTACTTC
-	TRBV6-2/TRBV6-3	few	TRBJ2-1	CASSPDSYNEQFF	TGTGCCAGCAGCCCCGACTCCTACAATGAGCAGTTCTTC
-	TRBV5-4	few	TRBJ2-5	CASSRDATEETQYF	TGTGCCAGCAGCCGTGACGCGACCGAAGAGACCCAGTACTTC
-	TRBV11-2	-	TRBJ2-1	CASTSTSQAEQFF	TGTGCCAGCACATCTACAAGCCAGGCTGAGCAGTTCTTC
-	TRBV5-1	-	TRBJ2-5	CASRGHQETQYF	TGCGCCAGCAGAGGACACCAAGAGACCCAGTACTTC
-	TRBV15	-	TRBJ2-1	CATSRGRGSEEQFF	TGTGCCACCAGCAGAGGTAGGGGCTCCGAGGAGCAGTTCTTC
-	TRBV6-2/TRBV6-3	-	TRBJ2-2	CASSYDSNTGELFF	TGTGCCAGCAGTTACGACTCGAACACCGGGGAGCTGTTTTTT
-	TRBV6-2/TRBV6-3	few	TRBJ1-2	CASSYPRAVLRMGGYTF	TGTGCCAGCAGTTACCCCAGGGCCGTATTACGGATGGGAGGCTACACCTTC
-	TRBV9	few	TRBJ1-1	CASSEGRPNTEAFF	TGTGCCAGCAGCGAGGGGCGGCCAAACACTGAAGCTTTCTTT
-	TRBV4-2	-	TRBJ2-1	CASSQDGSSNEQFF	TGTGCCAGCAGCCAAGATGGCTCCTCAAATGAGCAGTTCTTC
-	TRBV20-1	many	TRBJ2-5	CSAYPGIKETQYF	TGCAGTGCCTACCCAGGGATCAAAGAGACCCAGTACTTC
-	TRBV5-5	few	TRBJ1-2	CASSPRGGNYGYTF	TGTGCCAGCAGCCCCCGCGGGGGCAACTATGGCTACACCTTC
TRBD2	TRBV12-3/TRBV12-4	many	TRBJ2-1	CASSSGLADYNEQFF	TGTGCCAGCAGCTCTGGACTAGCGGATTACAATGAGCAGTTCTTC
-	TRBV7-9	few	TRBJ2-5	CASSEGSEETQYF	TGTGCCAGCAGCGAGGGATCAGAAGAGACCCAGTACTTC
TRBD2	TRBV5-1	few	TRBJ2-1	CASSGPSGRPSSYNEQFF	TGCGCCAGCAGCGGTCCTAGCGGGAGGCCCTCCTCCTACAATGAGCAGTTCTTC
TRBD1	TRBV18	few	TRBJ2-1	CASSSLGRQGLYNEQFF	TGTGCCAGCTCATCTCTTGGAAGACAGGGGCTCTACAATGAGCAGTTCTTC
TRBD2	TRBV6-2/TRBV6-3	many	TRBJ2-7	CASTPREGRHEQYF	TGTGCCAGCACCCCGCGGGAGGGCCGCCACGAGCAGTACTTC
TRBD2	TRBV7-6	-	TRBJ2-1	CASSLGGGRVNEQFF	TGTGCCAGCAGCTTAGGTGGCGGGAGGGTTAATGAGCAGTTCTTC
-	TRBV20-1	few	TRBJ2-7	CSARDSGTPVVREQYF	TGCAGTGCTAGAGATTCCGGGACTCCGGTTGTGCGGGAGCAGTACTTC
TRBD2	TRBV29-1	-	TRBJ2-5	CSVDLAALQETQYF	TGCAGCGTTGATCTAGCGGCACTCCAAGAGACCCAGTACTTC